Shown below are 26 T cell receptor beta chains from a single sample sequenced in a study of shared clonotypes between healthy human individuals. Clones were sequenced by immunoSEQ multiplex PCR, and TCRdb holds only the in-frame ones, with some missing. The sample yields some 2.4 million clones, roughly 93% seen once. What was sequenced was naive CD4+ T cells from PBMCs. The sample's subset: CD45RA+ positively selected. The receptors derive from a young man in good health. Some clones in this sample may be carry-over from other donors' samples.

The genes are TRBV28 and TRBJ2-3; D may be TRBD1 (5 bases). Per germline, CDR1 MDHEN and CDR2 SYDVKM. The CDR3 is 13 amino acids. Trimming pared 7 bases from V and 2 bases from J, leaving 10 bases between. The CDR3 sequence is CASTNRHTDTQYF. CDR3 DNA sequence: TGTGCCAGCACCAACAGGCACACAGATACGCAGTATTTT.

Remarks on this clone: Distinct nucleotide sequences in the sample also encode this CDR3. This sequence joins TRBV5-1 and TRBJ1-5; D unclear. The CDR3 length is 13 residues. The V and J ends lost 5 bases and 0 bases respectively, with 6 bases between them. Germline CDR1 is SGHRS and CDR2 is YFSETQ. The CDR3 DNA sequence: TGCGCCAGCAGGCTTGATAGCAATCAGCCCCAGCATTTT. It encodes CASRLDSNQPQHF.

A remark on this clone: Distinct nucleotide sequences in the sample also encode this CDR3. This sequence joins TRBV30 and TRBJ2-5; D call uncertain. The CDR3 totals 11 residues. Germline V CDR1 and CDR2: GTSNPN, SVGIG (reference sequence). V dropped 1 base and J dropped 4 bases, with 4 bases sitting between them. The CDR3 is CAWSGRETQYF. In nucleotides, the CDR3 is TGTGCCTGGAGTGGCAGAGAGACCCAGTACTTC.

CDR3 region: CASSDLGQKNTGELFF. DNA of the CDR3: TGTGCCAGCAGTGATTTGGGACAAAAAAACACCGGGGAGCTGTTTTTT. This chain uses TRBV2 with TRBJ2-2; a possible D gene is TRBD1 (6 bases). The CDR3 consists of 16 residues. V shed 3 bases and J shed 2 bases, with 13 bases lying between them. Germline-derived CDR1 and CDR2 are SNHLY and FYNNEI.

The chain employs TRBV28 and TRBJ2-5; 10 bases line up with TRBD2. The germline CDR1 and CDR2 sequences are MDHEN and SYDVKM. The CDR3 is made up of 20 amino acids. Losses at the gene ends were 5 bases for V and 5 bases for J; bases not matched to a gene: 23. CDR3 sequence: CASSPPLGSGRALQWETQYF. The CDR3 nucleotides are TGTGCCAGCAGTCCCCCCCTGGGGAGCGGGAGGGCCCTACAGTGGGAGACCCAGTACTTC. The full variable domain, with the rest looked up from reference TRBV28 and TRBJ2-5, is DVKVTQSSRYLVKRTGEKVFLECVQDMDHENMFWYRQDPGLGLRLIYFSYDVKMKEKGDIPEGYSVSREKKERFSLILESASTNQTSMYLCASSPPLGSGRALQWETQYFGPGTRLLVL.

The chain employs TRBV19 and TRBJ2-2; D is undetermined. V lost 4 bases, J lost 2 bases, and 11 bases lay in between. This CDR3 contains 15 residues. Germline values: CDR1 LNHDA, CDR2 SQIVND (reference sequence). The CDR3 loop is CASSKPLPNTGELFF. The CDR3 coding sequence is TGTGCCAGTAGTAAACCTCTCCCCAACACCGGGGAGCTGTTTTTT.

The chain joins TRBV5-8 to TRBJ2-2, with D unresolved. This CDR3 contains 17 residues. Germline-derived CDR1 and CDR2 are SGHTS and YDEGEE. Trimming took off 9 bases at V and 0 bases at J, with 21 bases between the two ends. This CDR3 is CATTLLIRTANTGELFF. DNA of the CDR3: TGTGCCACCACCCTTCTGATACGGACCGCGAACACCGGGGAGCTGTTTTTT.

This chain connects TRBV6-6 to TRBJ1-5; D ambiguous. V shed 6 bases and J shed 1 base, with 10 bases lying between them. The CDR3 consists of 14 residues. The germline V gene encodes CDR1 MNHNY and CDR2 SVGAGI (reference sequence). This chain's CDR3 is CASSMVLSNQPQHF. The DNA of the CDR3 is TGTGCCAGCAGCATGGTCTTGAGCAATCAGCCCCAGCATTTT.

The J gene is TRBJ2-1, the V gene TRBV9; the D is unclear. The CDR3 runs 16 residues. Germline lookup yields CDR1 SGDLS and CDR2 YYNGEE. V shed 0 bases and J shed 0 bases, with 10 bases lying between them. The CDR3 is CASSVEMQISYNEQFF. The CDR3 nucleotides read TGTGCCAGCAGCGTAGAAATGCAGATCTCCTACAATGAGCAGTTCTTC.

The J gene is TRBJ1-4, the V gene TRBV13, with D uncertain. The CDR3 has 15 residues. The ends were cut back, 5 bases at V and 7 bases at J, with 17 bases in the middle. The germline gives CDR1 PRHDT, CDR2 FYEKMQ (reference sequence). The CDR3 spells CASSTREGMGEKLFF. DNA for the CDR3: TGTGCCAGCAGCACCCGAGAGGGTATGGGTGAAAAACTGTTTTTT.

V and J are TRBV7-2 and TRBJ2-1, with 8 positions matching TRBD2. The CDR3 sequence is 15 residues long. Per germline, CDR1 SGHTA and CDR2 FQGNSA. V shed 2 bases and J 7 bases; nucleotides not matched to a gene: 7. CDR3 nucleotide sequence: TGTGCCAGCAGCTTAACGGGAGGGCCTTCAAATGAGCAGTTCTTC. Translating it yields CASSLTGGPSNEQFF.

The chain links TRBV28 to TRBJ2-1; D remains ambiguous. The CDR3 sequence is 13 residues long. The germline V gene has CDR1 MDHEN and CDR2 SYDVKM. V lost 6 bases, J lost 7 bases, and 13 bases lay in between. CDR3 sequence: CASRKSKANEQFF. DNA of the CDR3: TGTGCCAGCAGAAAAAGTAAGGCGAATGAGCAGTTCTTC.

The chain has TRBV5-6 and TRBJ1-4; D uncertain. The CDR3 runs 16 residues. Germline V CDR1 and CDR2: SGHDT, YYEEEE. Trimming shortened V by 4 bases and J by 3 bases, and 16 bases separated the two germline ends. The CDR3 protein is CASSAGGPGANEKLFF. The CDR3 nucleotides read TGTGCCAGCAGCGCGGGAGGGCCGGGTGCTAATGAAAAACTGTTTTTT.

The chain carries TRBV2 and TRBJ1-1, with D tentatively TRBD1 (5 bases). V was clipped by 4 bases and J by 1 base, with 13 bases between them. This CDR3 is 15 amino acids long. The germline CDR1 and CDR2 sequences are SNHLY and FYNNEI. CDR3: CASSGVWGGNTEAFF. In DNA, the CDR3 is TGTGCCAGCAGTGGAGTCTGGGGGGGGAACACTGAAGCTTTCTTT. The full variable domain, its missing parts supplied by reference TRBV2 and TRBJ1-1, is EPEVTQTPSHQVTQMGQEVILRCVPISNHLYFYWYRQILGQKVEFLVSFYNNEISEKSEIFDDQFSVERPDGSNFTLKIRSTKLEDSAMYFCASSGVWGGNTEAFFGQGTRLTVV.

The sample holds one count of this clone. J is TRBJ2-2 and V is TRBV27, with D unclear. This CDR3 spans 14 amino acids. V dropped 6 bases and J dropped 4 bases, with 12 bases sitting between them. CDR1 is MNHEY, CDR2 SMNVEV, per germline (reference sequence). CDR3 sequence reads: CASSALRTTGELFF. The CDR3 DNA reads TGTGCCAGCAGCGCGTTAAGGACCACCGGGGAGCTGTTTTTT.

The chain carries TRBV6-5 and TRBJ2-7, with 8 bases matching TRBD1. This CDR3 is built from 16 residues. The V segment lost 1 base and the J segment 6 bases; nucleotides outside the gene matches: 11. The V gene's germline CDR1 is MNHEY and CDR2 SVGAGI. The CDR3 is CASSYFRTDRVSEQYF. DNA for the CDR3: TGTGCCAGCAGTTACTTCAGAACGGACAGGGTCAGCGAGCAGTACTTC.

The chain is built from TRBV18 and TRBJ1-4; unclear D gene. V lost 2 bases and J 1 base, leaving 8 bases between the germline ends. Germline V gene lookup returns CDR1 KGHSH and CDR2 LQKENI. This CDR3 spans 15 amino acids. CDR3 DNA: TGTGCCAGCTCACCAGCCACAGAAACTAATGAAAAACTGTTTTTT. Residues: CASSPATETNEKLFF.

CDR3 loop: CASSQNGRQRDTDTQYF. CDR3 DNA sequence: TGTGCCAGCAGCCAAAATGGGCGACAGAGGGACACAGATACGCAGTATTTT. The chain recombines TRBV5-4 with TRBJ2-3; D may be TRBD1 or TRBD2 (5 bases each). CDR3 length equals 17 residues. Germline V gene data show CDR1 as SGHNT and CDR2 as YYREEE (reference sequence). The V and J ends lost 4 bases and 2 bases respectively, with 20 bases between them.

This sequence joins TRBV5-1 and TRBJ1-3; D unresolved. V lost 0 bases and J lost 4, with 11 bases in between. The CDR3 totals 15 residues. Germline assignment: CDR1 SGHRS and CDR2 YFSETQ. The CDR3 nucleotides are TGCGCCAGCAGCTTGGTGGCGAACACGGGAAACACCATATATTTT. Translating it yields CASSLVANTGNTIYF.

The V call is TRBV7-8, the J call TRBJ2-2; 10 bases line up with TRBD1. The V gene end was trimmed by 7 bases and the J gene end by 0 bases; junction bases not matched to a gene: 8. This CDR3 is built from 17 residues. Germline V lookup: CDR1 SGHVS, CDR2 FQNEAQ. CDR3 nucleotide sequence: TGTGCCAGCATCAACCGGGGACAGGGGTCGAACACCGGGGAGCTGTTTTTT. This sequence encodes CASINRGQGSNTGELFF.

The V gene is TRBV6-5, the J gene TRBJ2-7, with TRBD2 as a possible D gene (6 bases). Germline V CDR1 and CDR2: MNHEY, SVGAGI. V lost 0 bases to trimming and J lost 2 bases, with 11 bases between them. The CDR3 runs 15 residues. The CDR3 region is CASSYSTGVAYEQYF. The CDR3 DNA reads as TGTGCCAGCAGTTACTCGACGGGAGTGGCCTACGAGCAGTACTTC.

J is TRBJ2-7 and V is TRBV11-1, with 11 positions matching TRBD2. V gave up 1 base and J gave up 1 base; unmatched junction bases: 6. There are 17 residues in the CDR3. Germline V gene lookup returns CDR1 SGHAT and CDR2 FQDESV (reference sequence). The DNA of the CDR3 is TGTGCCAGCAGCTTAGAGGGATGGACTAGCGGGTCCTACGAGCAGTACTTC. This gives the protein CASSLEGWTSGSYEQYF.

Here the CDR3 reads CASRRGQDSGNTIYF. The CDR3 DNA reads as TGTGCCAGCAGACGGGGACAGGATTCTGGAAACACCATATATTTT. The genes are TRBV6-6 and TRBJ1-3; 8 bases match TRBD1. The junction had 5 bases not matched to a gene; V was cut back by 6 bases and J by 1 base. CDR3 length: 15 amino acids. Germline V gene lookup returns CDR1 MNHNY and CDR2 SVGAGI (reference sequence).

The gene calls are TRBV15 and TRBJ1-2; D might be TRBD1 (6 bases). The ends were cut back, 0 bases at V and 8 bases at J, with 16 bases in the middle. The germline V gene encodes CDR1 LNHNV and CDR2 YYDKDF (reference sequence). There are 15 residues in the CDR3. CDR3 amino acids: CATSRDSGGASGYTF. CDR3 coding DNA: TGTGCCACCAGCAGAGATTCCGGGGGCGCGAGCGGCTACACCTTC.

The chain employs TRBV28 and TRBJ2-2; TRBD2 agrees at 12 bases. CDR1 and CDR2 (germline): MDHEN, SYDVKM. The junction had 12 bases not matched to a gene; V was cut back by 1 base and J by 6 bases. This CDR3 contains 19 residues. CDR3 in DNA: TGTGCCAGCAGTTTATCTCCTCTCGGACTAGCGGGACGGGCCGGGGAGCTGTTTTTT. Its protein is CASSLSPLGLAGRAGELFF.

The chain carries TRBV28 and TRBJ2-5; the D gene is possibly TRBD2 (5 bases). This CDR3 is 14 amino acids long. The V gene lost 3 bases and the J gene lost 5 bases, with 13 bases spanning the gap. Germline V CDR1 and CDR2: MDHEN, SYDVKM. In DNA form, the CDR3 reads TGTGCCAGCAGTTTTGTTCTGGGGAGCGAGACCCAGTACTTC. Its translation is CASSFVLGSETQYF.